Listed below are T cell receptor beta chains from one sample, sequenced in a study of shared clonotypes between healthy human individuals. TCRdb's copy holds only in-frame clones and misses some; the assay was immunoSEQ multiplex PCR. The sample shows about 1.5 million clones, approximately 98% of them seen only once. Source material: naive CD4+ T cells sorted from blood. Receptor source: a man aged 30 to 39 in good health. CDR3s include the opening cysteine and the closing phenylalanine or tryptophan. Fields, in order: V gene, D gene, clone size, J gene, CDR3 DNA, CDR3 protein. D genes are given only for firm matches. Part of the rows lack a size; the others show once, few, many or a class for expanded clones.

V gene: TRBV19; D gene: NA; clone size: NA; J gene: TRBJ1-5; CDR3 DNA: TGTGCCAGTCGCTCGGGCCTAAGCAATCAGCCCCAGCATTTT; CDR3 protein: CASRSGLSNQPQHF
V gene: TRBV4-1; D gene: NA; clone size: NA; J gene: TRBJ2-1; CDR3 DNA: TGCGCCAGCAGCCGACCCCCCCCATTAAGCTCCTACAATGAGCAGTTCTTC; CDR3 protein: CASSRPPPLSSYNEQFF
V gene: TRBV5-1; D gene: TRBD2; clone size: once; J gene: TRBJ2-3; CDR3 DNA: TGCGCCAGCAGCTTCTTTATAAGACTAGCGGACACAGATACGCAGTATTTT; CDR3 protein: CASSFFIRLADTDTQYF
V gene: TRBV5-1; D gene: NA; clone size: NA; J gene: TRBJ2-7; CDR3 DNA: TGCGCCAGCAGCTTGGGGGGACAAAACTACGAGCAGTACTTC; CDR3 protein: CASSLGGQNYEQYF
V gene: TRBV5-4; D gene: NA; clone size: NA; J gene: TRBJ2-6; CDR3 DNA: TGTGCCAGCAGCTTAAGTACAGCTGGGGCCAACGTCCTGACTTTC; CDR3 protein: CASSLSTAGANVLTF
V gene: TRBV18; D gene: NA; clone size: NA; J gene: TRBJ1-1; CDR3 DNA: TGTGCCAGCTCACCGGAAAGTGGGGGGTACACTGAAGCTTTCTTT; CDR3 protein: CASSPESGGYTEAFF
V gene: TRBV7-6; D gene: TRBD2; clone size: NA; J gene: TRBJ2-1; CDR3 DNA: TGTGCCAGCAGCTTACTAGCGGGAGGGGGTGAGCAGTTCTTC; CDR3 protein: CASSLLAGGGEQFF
V gene: TRBV7-9; D gene: TRBD1; clone size: NA; J gene: TRBJ2-7; CDR3 DNA: TGTGCCAGCAGCGAAACCGGGACAGGGCTTTGGCAGTACTTC; CDR3 protein: CASSETGTGLWQYF
V gene: TRBV5-1; D gene: TRBD1; clone size: NA; J gene: TRBJ2-5; CDR3 DNA: TGCGCCAGCAGCATTCCGGGACAGGGGGAAGAGACCCAGTACTTC; CDR3 protein: CASSIPGQGEETQYF
V gene: TRBV6-5; D gene: NA; clone size: NA; J gene: TRBJ2-7; CDR3 DNA: TGTGCCAGCAGTTGGACGAAGTTGGGTTACGAGCAGTACTTC; CDR3 protein: CASSWTKLGYEQYF
V gene: TRBV5-5; D gene: NA; clone size: NA; J gene: TRBJ1-5; CDR3 DNA: TGTGCCAGCAGCTTGGGAGGGCGCAATCAGCCCCAGCATTTT; CDR3 protein: CASSLGGRNQPQHF
V gene: TRBV7-9; D gene: TRBD2; clone size: NA; J gene: TRBJ2-3; CDR3 DNA: TGTGCCAGCAGCGACGGGACTAGATTGACAGATACGCAGTATTTT; CDR3 protein: CASSDGTRLTDTQYF
V gene: TRBV6-5; D gene: NA; clone size: NA; J gene: TRBJ2-7; CDR3 DNA: TGTGCCAGCAGTCGGGACTGGAGCTCCTACGAGCAGTACTTC; CDR3 protein: CASSRDWSSYEQYF
V gene: TRBV5-1; D gene: NA; clone size: NA; J gene: TRBJ2-3; CDR3 DNA: TGCGCCAGCAGCTTGGATGGAGCCGGCACAGATACGCAGTATTTT; CDR3 protein: CASSLDGAGTDTQYF
V gene: TRBV5-1; D gene: NA; clone size: NA; J gene: TRBJ2-5; CDR3 DNA: TGCGCCAGCAGCACACCACAGGGATACCAAGAGACCCAGTACTTC; CDR3 protein: CASSTPQGYQETQYF
V gene: TRBV27; D gene: NA; clone size: NA; J gene: TRBJ2-6; CDR3 DNA: TGTGCCAGCAGTCCCAAAATCGGACGGTTACTGGGGGCCAACGTCCTGACTTTC; CDR3 protein: CASSPKIGRLLGANVLTF
V gene: TRBV19; D gene: NA; clone size: NA; J gene: TRBJ2-7; CDR3 DNA: TGTGCCAGTAGTATAGTGTGGGGTTCCTACGAGCAGTACTTC; CDR3 protein: CASSIVWGSYEQYF
V gene: TRBV10-3; D gene: TRBD2; clone size: NA; J gene: TRBJ2-1; CDR3 DNA: TGTGCCATCAGTGGGCTAGCGGGGAGCTACAATGAGCAGTTCTTC; CDR3 protein: CAISGLAGSYNEQFF
V gene: TRBV4-3; D gene: NA; clone size: NA; J gene: TRBJ1-2; CDR3 DNA: TGCGCCAGCAGCCAAGCGAATAACTATGGCTACACCTTC; CDR3 protein: CASSQANNYGYTF
V gene: TRBV25-1; D gene: NA; clone size: NA; J gene: TRBJ2-1; CDR3 DNA: TGTGCCAGCAGTGAATGGAGGATAGATTCCAATGAGCAGTTCTTC; CDR3 protein: CASSEWRIDSNEQFF
V gene: TRBV19; D gene: NA; clone size: NA; J gene: TRBJ2-1; CDR3 DNA: TGTGCCAGTAGTATTAACGCTAGAGGGATGCCCAACTACAATGAGCAGTTCTTC; CDR3 protein: CASSINARGMPNYNEQFF
V gene: TRBV7-9; D gene: NA; clone size: NA; J gene: TRBJ2-7; CDR3 DNA: TGTGCCAGCAGCCCCATGGGTATGTGGTCGGACAGAACCTACGAGCAGTACTTC; CDR3 protein: CASSPMGMWSDRTYEQYF
V gene: TRBV18; D gene: NA; clone size: NA; J gene: TRBJ2-1; CDR3 DNA: TGTGCCAGCTCACCAGAAAGGTCCTATAATGAGCAGTTCTTC; CDR3 protein: CASSPERSYNEQFF
V gene: TRBV7-3; D gene: NA; clone size: NA; J gene: TRBJ2-5; CDR3 DNA: TGTGCCAGCAGCTTAATGGCAACCGAGGAGACCCAGTACTTC; CDR3 protein: CASSLMATEETQYF
V gene: TRBV6-1; D gene: TRBD1; clone size: NA; J gene: TRBJ1-5; CDR3 DNA: TGTGCCAGCAGTGGGTGGGGACAGGGCCCCAATCAGCCCCAGCATTTT; CDR3 protein: CASSGWGQGPNQPQHF
V gene: TRBV7-2; D gene: NA; clone size: NA; J gene: TRBJ2-7; CDR3 DNA: TGTGCCAGCAGCTTCTCAGTAGTCTACGAGCAGTACTTC; CDR3 protein: CASSFSVVYEQYF
V gene: TRBV6-5; D gene: TRBD1; clone size: NA; J gene: TRBJ2-7; CDR3 DNA: TGTGCCAGCAGTTACGAGACAGGGGGCCCCGACGAGCAGTACTTC; CDR3 protein: CASSYETGGPDEQYF